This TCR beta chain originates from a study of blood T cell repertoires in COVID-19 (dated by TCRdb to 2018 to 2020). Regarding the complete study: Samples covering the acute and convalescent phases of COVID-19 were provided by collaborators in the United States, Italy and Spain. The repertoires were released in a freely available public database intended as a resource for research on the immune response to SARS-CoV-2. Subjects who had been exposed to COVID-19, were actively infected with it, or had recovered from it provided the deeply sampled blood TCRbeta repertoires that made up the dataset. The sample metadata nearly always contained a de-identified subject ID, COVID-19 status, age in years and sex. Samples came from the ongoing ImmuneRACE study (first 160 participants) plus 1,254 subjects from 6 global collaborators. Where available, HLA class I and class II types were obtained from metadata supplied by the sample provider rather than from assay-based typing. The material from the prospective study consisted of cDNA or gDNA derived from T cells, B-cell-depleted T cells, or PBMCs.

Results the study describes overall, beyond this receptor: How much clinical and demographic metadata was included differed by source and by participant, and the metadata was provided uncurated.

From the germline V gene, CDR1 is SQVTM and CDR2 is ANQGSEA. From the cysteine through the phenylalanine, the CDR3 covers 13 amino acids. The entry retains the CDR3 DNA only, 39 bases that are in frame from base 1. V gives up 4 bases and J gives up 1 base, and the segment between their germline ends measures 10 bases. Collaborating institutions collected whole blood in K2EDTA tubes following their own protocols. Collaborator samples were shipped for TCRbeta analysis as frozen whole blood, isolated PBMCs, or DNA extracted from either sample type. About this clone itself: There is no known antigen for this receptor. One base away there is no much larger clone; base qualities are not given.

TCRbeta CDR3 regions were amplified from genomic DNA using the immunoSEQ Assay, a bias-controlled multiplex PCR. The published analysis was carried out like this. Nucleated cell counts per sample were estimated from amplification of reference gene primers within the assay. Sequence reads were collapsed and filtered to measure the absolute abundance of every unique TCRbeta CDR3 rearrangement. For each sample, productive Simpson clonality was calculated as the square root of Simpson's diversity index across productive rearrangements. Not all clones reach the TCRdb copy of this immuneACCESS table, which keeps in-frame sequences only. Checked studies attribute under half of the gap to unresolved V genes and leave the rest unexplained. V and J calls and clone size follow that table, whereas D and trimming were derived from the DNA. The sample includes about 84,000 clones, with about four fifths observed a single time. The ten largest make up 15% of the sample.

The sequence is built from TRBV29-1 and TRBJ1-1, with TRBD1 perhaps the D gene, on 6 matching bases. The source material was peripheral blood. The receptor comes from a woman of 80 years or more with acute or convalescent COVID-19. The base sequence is TGCAGCGTTGCCAAAGGGGGGAACACTGAAGCTTTCTTT. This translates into CSVAKGGNTEAFF.